The clone carrying this T cell receptor (beta chain) was found many times. The sample comes from a study of CD8 T cells in ankylosing spondylitis. The V and J ends lost 0 bases and 1 base respectively, with 8 bases between them. The germline V gene encodes CDR1 SGHVS and CDR2 FQNEAQ. The CDR3 runs to 15 residues. Libraries of TCR beta came from quantitative 5'-RACE with molecular barcodes. One entry per CDR3 protein, called by TCRdb with MiXCR from the 5' RACE reads. The sample holds roughly 250,000 distinct CDR3 sequences, 8.6% seen once. This receptor was taken from a male donor with ankylosing spondylitis or in good health (not recorded which). The genes are TRBV7-8 and TRBJ2-3, with D possibly being TRBD2 (5 bases). Sequencing was performed on blood, either unsorted or a sorted T cell fraction (not recorded which). The CDR3 spells CASSLALGGTDTQYF. The CDR3 DNA sequence: TGTGCCAGCAGCTTAGCCCTGGGAGGCACAGATACGCAGTATTTT. Drawing the rest from reference TRBV7-8 and TRBJ2-3, the complete variable domain is GAGVSQSPRYKVAKRGQDVALRCDPISGHVSLFWYQQALGQGPEFLTYFQNEAQLDKSGLPSDRFFAERPEGSVSTLKIQRTQQEDSAVYLCASSLALGGTDTQYFGPGTRLTVL.